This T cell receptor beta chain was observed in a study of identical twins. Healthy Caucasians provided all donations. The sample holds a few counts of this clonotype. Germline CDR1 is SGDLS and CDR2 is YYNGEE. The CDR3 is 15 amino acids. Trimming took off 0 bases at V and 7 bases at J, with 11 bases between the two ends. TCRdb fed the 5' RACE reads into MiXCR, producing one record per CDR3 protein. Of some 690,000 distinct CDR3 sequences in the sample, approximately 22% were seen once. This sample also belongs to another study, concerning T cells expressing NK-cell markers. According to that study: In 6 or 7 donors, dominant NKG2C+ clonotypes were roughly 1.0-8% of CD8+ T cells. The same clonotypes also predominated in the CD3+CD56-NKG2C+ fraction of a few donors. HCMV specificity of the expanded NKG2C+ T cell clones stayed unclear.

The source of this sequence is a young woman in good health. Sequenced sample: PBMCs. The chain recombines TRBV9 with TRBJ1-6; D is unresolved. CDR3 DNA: TGTGCCAGCAGCGTAGAGGTCAGCGCCAATTCACCCCTCCACTTT. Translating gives CASSVEVSANSPLHF.